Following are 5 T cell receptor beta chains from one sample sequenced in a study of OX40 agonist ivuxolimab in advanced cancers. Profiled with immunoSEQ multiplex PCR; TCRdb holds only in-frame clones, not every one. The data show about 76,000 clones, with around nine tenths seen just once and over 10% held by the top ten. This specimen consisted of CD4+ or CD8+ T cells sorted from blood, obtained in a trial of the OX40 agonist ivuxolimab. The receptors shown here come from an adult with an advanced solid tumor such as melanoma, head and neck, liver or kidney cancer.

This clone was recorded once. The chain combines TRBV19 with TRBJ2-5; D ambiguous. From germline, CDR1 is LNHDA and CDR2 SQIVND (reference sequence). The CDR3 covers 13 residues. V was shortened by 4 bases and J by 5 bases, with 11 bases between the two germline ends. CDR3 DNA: TGTGCCAGTAGTAATGGACGTTGGGAGACCCAGTACTTC. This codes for CASSNGRWETQYF.

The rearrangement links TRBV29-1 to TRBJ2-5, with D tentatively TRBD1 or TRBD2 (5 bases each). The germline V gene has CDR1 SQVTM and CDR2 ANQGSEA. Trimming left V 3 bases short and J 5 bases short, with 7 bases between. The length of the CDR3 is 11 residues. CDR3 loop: CSVDGAETQYF. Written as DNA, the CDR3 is TGCAGCGTTGACGGGGCTGAGACCCAGTACTTC.

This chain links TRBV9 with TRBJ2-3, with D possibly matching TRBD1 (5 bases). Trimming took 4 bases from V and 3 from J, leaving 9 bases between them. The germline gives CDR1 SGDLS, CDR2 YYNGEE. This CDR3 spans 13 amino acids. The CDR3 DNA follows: TGTGCCAGCAGCACAGACAGTACAGATACGCAGTATTTT. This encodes CASSTDSTDTQYF.

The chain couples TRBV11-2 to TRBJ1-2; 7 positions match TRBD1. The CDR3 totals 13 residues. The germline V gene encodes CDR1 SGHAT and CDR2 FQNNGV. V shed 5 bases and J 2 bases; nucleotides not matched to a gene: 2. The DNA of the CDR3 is TGTGCCAGCAGCCAGGGACAGAACTATGGCTACACCTTC. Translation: CASSQGQNYGYTF.

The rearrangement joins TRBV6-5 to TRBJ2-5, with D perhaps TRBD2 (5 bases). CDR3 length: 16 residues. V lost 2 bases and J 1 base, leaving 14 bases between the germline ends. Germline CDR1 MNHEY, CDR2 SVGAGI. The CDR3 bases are TGTGCCAGCAGTTACCCCCTTAGCGTACCCCAAGAGACCCAGTACTTC. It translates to CASSYPLSVPQETQYF.